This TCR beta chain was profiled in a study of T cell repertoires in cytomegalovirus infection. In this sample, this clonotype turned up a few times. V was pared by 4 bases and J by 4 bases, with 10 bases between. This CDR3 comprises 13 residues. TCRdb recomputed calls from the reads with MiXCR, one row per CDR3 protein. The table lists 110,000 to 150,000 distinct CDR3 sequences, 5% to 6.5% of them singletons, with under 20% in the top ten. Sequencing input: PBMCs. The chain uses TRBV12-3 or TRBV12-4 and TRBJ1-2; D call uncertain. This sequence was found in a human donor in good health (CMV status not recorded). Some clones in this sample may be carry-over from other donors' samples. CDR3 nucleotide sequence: TGTGCCAGCAGTTCTCCCGCGGCCTATGGCTACACCTTC. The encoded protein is CASSSPAAYGYTF.